The present entry profiles one T cell receptor beta chain with its context. Its antigen is unknown. The V end was cut by 0 bases, the J end by 8 bases, with 21 bases between. The CDR3 sequence is 17 residues long. Per germline, CDR1 SGHNT and CDR2 YYREEE (reference sequence). Profiling relied on immunoSEQ multiplex PCR, and the TCRdb table lists in-frame clones only, not all of them. Here the sample spans tens of thousands of clones, approximately 91% being singletons. The data are from a study of PD-1 blockade in classical Hodgkin lymphoma. Time point specified: newly diagnosed, previously untreated cHL patient sample. The authors compared against newly diagnosed, untreated classical Hodgkin lymphoma PBMCs. Study results and caveats: Compared with healthy donors, newly diagnosed patients reportedly showed lower baseline TCR diversity.

The source of this sequence is a human donor with classical Hodgkin lymphoma. The sequencing input was peripheral blood mononuclear cells (PBMCs). This sequence joins TRBV5-4 and TRBJ2-1; D possibly matches TRBD1 or TRBD2 (5 bases each). CDR3 nucleotide sequence: TGTGCCAGCAGCTTGGCCCTCTGGGGGAGCCGGCCCGATGAGCAGTTCTTC. Translating gives CASSLALWGSRPDEQFF.